Here is one T cell receptor beta chain with its context. Per the study methods: Reference gene primer amplification yielded estimated nucleated cell counts. Only in-frame clones appear in the TCRdb table, and some are missing; sequencing was by immunoSEQ multiplex PCR. That table supplies the V and J calls and clone size; D and trimming were determined from the DNA. Of 400,000 to 450,000 clones in the sample, 85% to 90% were seen once. This sample is drawn from a study of blood T cell repertoires in COVID-19. Turning to the study itself: COVID-19 samples collected from the United States, Italy and Spain covered acute and convalescent phases. Sample material is recorded as cDNA or gDNA derived from T cells, B-cell-depleted T cells, or PBMCs.

Seattle enrolled patients during active infection and tracked them longitudinally. Sequenced input: peripheral blood. The receptor's source is a man between 18 and 35 years old with COVID-19, enrolled during active disease.

This chain's CDR3 is CASSSGSYEQYF. CDR3 bases: TGTGCCAGCAGTTCGGGATCCTACGAGCAGTACTTC. J is TRBJ2-7 and V is TRBV12-3 or TRBV12-4; D perhaps matches TRBD2 (5 bases). V was shortened by 4 bases and J by 1 base, with 5 bases between the two germline ends. CDR3 length: 12 residues.